The source of this T cell receptor beta chain is a study of shared clonotypes between healthy human individuals. Assay used: immunoSEQ multiplex PCR; TCRdb lists only in-frame clones, some missing. The table records about 1 million clones, about three quarters of them present only once. This clone was found a few times. CDR1 and CDR2 (germline): KGHSH, LQKENI. The V end lost 3 bases, the J end lost 4 bases, and 8 bases lay between the germline ends. The CDR3 spans 13 residues. What was sequenced was memory CD4+ T cells sorted from blood. Described subset: CD45RA-negative fraction. This clonotype was sampled from a man in his late teens or twenties in good health. The J gene is TRBJ2-3, the V gene TRBV18, with a weak D call TRBD1 (5 bases). CDR3 residues: CASSPQGSDTQYF. The CDR3 DNA reads TGTGCCAGCTCACCGCAGGGATCAGATACGCAGTATTTT.